This T cell receptor beta chain comes out of a study of beta chain features in type 1 diabetes. This CDR3 spans 15 amino acids. Per germline, CDR1 SGDLS and CDR2 YYNGEE. Trimming removed 2 bases from V and 3 bases from J; junction bases left unmatched: 3. Reverse transcribing all isolated RNA meant expressed TCRB transcripts were sequenced. Clones were read by immunoSEQ multiplex PCR, and TCRdb kept only the in-frame ones, dropping some. The data contain more than 120,000 clones, 10% of them singletons. The receptor was derived from a man aged 18 to 29 in good health. The chain couples TRBV9 to TRBJ2-2; 8 bases are shared with TRBD2. Sequencing was performed on naive CD4+ T cells from blood. CDR3 sequence reads: CASSVTGLDTGELFF. The CDR3 nucleotides are TGTGCCAGCAGCGTGACGGGACTAGACACCGGGGAGCTGTTTTTT.